What follows is one TCR beta chain and its context. Its target is unknown. The time point: sample taken at primary tumor resection. TCRdb itself ran the 5' RACE reads through MiXCR, one entry per CDR3 protein. This table has fewer than 15,000 distinct CDR3 sequences, less than 4.5% appearing once. The CDR3 has 15 residues. Trimming stripped 1 base from V and 4 bases from J, with 11 bases between. Germline values: CDR1 LGHNA, CDR2 YNFKEQ. This sample was taken from a study of spatial heterogeneity in lung cancer. The study's findings and limits: The study found that expanded intratumoral alpha and beta TCR counts tracked tumor mutation counts.

The chain employs TRBV4-2 and TRBJ1-3; D gene ambiguous. The specimen was lung tumor tissue, collected at surgery. The source is a male donor with early-stage non-small cell lung cancer. CDR3 nucleotide sequence: TGTGCCAGCAGCCAAGCAACGGTCTGCGGAAACACCATATATTTT. Its protein product is CASSQATVCGNTIYF.